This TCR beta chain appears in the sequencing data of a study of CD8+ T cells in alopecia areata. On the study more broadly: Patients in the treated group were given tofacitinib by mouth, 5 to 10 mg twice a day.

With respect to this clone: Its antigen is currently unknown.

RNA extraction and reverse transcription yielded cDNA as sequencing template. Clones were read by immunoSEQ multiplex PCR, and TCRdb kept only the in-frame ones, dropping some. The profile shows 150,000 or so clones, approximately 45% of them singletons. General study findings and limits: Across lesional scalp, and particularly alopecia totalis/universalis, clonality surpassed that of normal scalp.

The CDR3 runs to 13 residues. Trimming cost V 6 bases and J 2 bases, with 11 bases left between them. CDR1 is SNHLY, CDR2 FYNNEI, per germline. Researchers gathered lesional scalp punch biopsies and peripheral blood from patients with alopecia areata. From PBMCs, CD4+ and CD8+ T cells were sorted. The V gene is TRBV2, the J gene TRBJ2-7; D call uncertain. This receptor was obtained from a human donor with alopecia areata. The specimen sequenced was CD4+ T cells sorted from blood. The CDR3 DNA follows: TGTGCCAGCAGAAAGGACGGAGCCTACGAGCAGTACTTC. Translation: CASRKDGAYEQYF.